Below are 7 T cell receptor beta chains sequenced from a single sample in a study of response to subunit inactivated influenza vaccine. TCRdb re-called the RT-PCR reads with MiXCR, one entry per CDR3 protein. The sample yields about 570,000 distinct CDR3 sequences, 10% to 12% seen once. This sample also belongs to another study, concerning T cells expressing NK-cell markers. That study adds: Synthesis of TCR beta cDNA relied on 5'RACE template switching carrying UMIs.

This specimen consisted of PBMCs from blood, obtained on the day of vaccination. These TCRs come from a man in his forties or fifties who received an inactivated influenza vaccine.

This clonotype has a count of ten or more. The junction does not match germline at one end; this may be a read error. V usage is TRBV12-3 or TRBV12-4 and J usage is TRBJ1-4; tentatively, D is TRBD1 (6 bases). The CDR3 length is 14 residues. The CDR3 loop reads CASSETGPNEKLFF. CDR3 coding DNA: TGCGCCAGCAGCGAAACAGGGCCCAATGAAAAACTGTTTTTT.

This clonotype was counted only a few times. The chain uses TRBV6-1 and TRBJ1-5; D is possibly TRBD1 (5 bases). Germline CDR1 and CDR2: MNHNS and SASEGT. The V and J ends lost 6 bases and 3 bases respectively, with 9 bases between them. CDR3 length: 13 amino acids. The CDR3 bases are TGTGCCAGCAGGGGGGTTATCAATCAGCCCCAGCATTTT. This sequence encodes CASRGVINQPQHF.

The chain joins TRBV27 to TRBJ2-5; 7 bases are shared with TRBD1. With V trimmed by 5 bases and J by 2 bases, 8 bases remained unmatched. CDR3 length: 15 residues. The V gene's germline CDR1 is MNHEY and CDR2 SMNVEV (reference sequence). CDR3 DNA: TGTGCCAGCAGTCCCGGGACAGCTAAACAAGAGACCCAGTACTTC. Encoded protein: CASSPGTAKQETQYF.

The chain employs TRBV29-1 and TRBJ2-1, with 7 bases matching TRBD2. V lost 4 bases and J lost 3; bases outside the gene matches: 3. Looked up from germline, CDR1 is SQVTM and CDR2 is ANQGSEA. This CDR3 is 13 amino acids long. The CDR3, as DNA: TGCAGCGTTGGAGCGGGGCACTACAATGAGCAGTTCTTC. It yields the protein CSVGAGHYNEQFF.

This clonotype appeared a few times. The rearrangement joins TRBV3-1 to TRBJ1-5; tentatively, D is TRBD1 (5 bases). Germline loops: CDR1 LGHDT, CDR2 YNNKEL (reference sequence). The CDR3 is 13 amino acids. V was clipped by 4 bases and J by 7 bases, with 11 bases between them. The CDR3 protein is CASSPAGLQPQHF. As DNA, the CDR3 is TGTGCCAGCAGCCCAGCGGGGCTCCAGCCCCAGCATTTT. Full variable domain (outside the CDR3, taken from reference TRBV3-1 and TRBJ1-5): DTAVSQTPKYLVTQMGNDKSIKCEQNLGHDTMYWYKQDSKKFLKIMFSYNNKELIINETVPNRFSPKSPDKAHLNLHINSLELGDSAVYFCASSPAGLQPQHFGDGTRLSIL.

This clonotype turned up a few times. This rearrangement joins TRBV20-1 to TRBJ2-1, with 8 bases aligning to TRBD2. CDR1 and CDR2 from the germline V gene are DFQATT and SNEGSKA (reference sequence). The J segment lost 9 bases and the V segment lost 6 bases, leaving 13 bases of the junction unmatched. The CDR3 spans 14 residues. The CDR3 loop is CSAYRAGGGSEQFF. The CDR3 nucleotides are TGCAGTGCGTACCGGGCGGGAGGCGGGAGTGAGCAGTTCTTC.

The V and J genes are TRBV7-2 and TRBJ1-5; TRBD1 might be the D (5 bases). CDR3 length: 14 amino acids. CDR1 and CDR2 (germline): SGHTA, FQGNSA. The V and J ends lost 5 bases and 6 bases respectively, with 14 bases between them. As DNA, the CDR3 is TGTGCCAGCAGCAATCCTTGGCAGGGTCAGCCCCAGCATTTT. It translates to CASSNPWQGQPQHF.